The sequence of this TCR beta chain was determined in a study of molecular identifiers for immune sequencing clone quantification. Bulk TCR libraries were made with methods that had been previously described and with listed TCR primers. TCRdb called the PCR reads again in MiXCR, with one record for every CDR3 protein. The table shows approximately 500,000 distinct CDR3 sequences, with 25% occurring only once. Study outcomes and limitations: Molecules of identical TCR sharing a barcode could underestimate highly expanded clone sizes. Clones above 20 RNA copies held over 97% of effector molecules, under 1% in naive cells.

Naive CD8 libraries were made from about 21,000 to 970,000 sorted cells, and they used 10%, 30% or 50% RNA. CDR3 length: 15 residues. The germline gives CDR1 DFQATT, CDR2 SNEGSKA (reference sequence). The junction had 8 bases not matched to a gene; V was cut back by 4 bases and J by 3 bases. Comment on this clonotype: Its matching antigen is unknown.

This clonotype was sampled from a human donor in good health. Some libraries in this study had Jurkat cell RNA spiked in. This chain uses TRBV20-1 with TRBJ2-7, with 11 bases aligning to TRBD1. The sequenced material came from naive CD8+ T cells from blood, with Jurkat cell RNA spiked in. Stated subset: FACS-sorted CD8+CD4-CCR7+CD45RA+ naive T cells. CDR3 amino acids: CSANPSGTGGYEQYF. As DNA, the CDR3 is TGCAGTGCTAACCCCAGCGGGACAGGGGGCTACGAGCAGTACTTC.